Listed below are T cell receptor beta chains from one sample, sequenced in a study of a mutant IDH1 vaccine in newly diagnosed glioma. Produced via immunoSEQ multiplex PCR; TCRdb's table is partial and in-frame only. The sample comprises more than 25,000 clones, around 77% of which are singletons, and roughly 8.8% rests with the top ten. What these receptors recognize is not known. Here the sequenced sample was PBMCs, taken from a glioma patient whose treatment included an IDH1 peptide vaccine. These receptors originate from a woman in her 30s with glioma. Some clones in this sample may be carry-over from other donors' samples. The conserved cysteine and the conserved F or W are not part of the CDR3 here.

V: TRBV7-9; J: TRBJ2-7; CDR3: ASSAIGQFQY
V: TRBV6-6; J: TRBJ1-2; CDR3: ASSPSNYGYT
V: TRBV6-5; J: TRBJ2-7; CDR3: ASSTGTSGSYEQY
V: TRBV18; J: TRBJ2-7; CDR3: ASSPYTSGSPHSYEQY
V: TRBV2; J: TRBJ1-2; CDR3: ASSEQGTYGYT
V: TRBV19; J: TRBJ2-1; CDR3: ASSMGGLAGLGGYNEQF
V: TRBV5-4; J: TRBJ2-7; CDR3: ASSLPTGEISEQY
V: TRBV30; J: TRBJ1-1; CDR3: AWSVAVRKGNTEAF
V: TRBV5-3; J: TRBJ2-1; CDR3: ARSDGTGPRGEQF
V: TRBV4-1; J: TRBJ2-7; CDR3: ASSRDSAAPSYEQY
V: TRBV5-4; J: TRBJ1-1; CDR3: ASSLDRALNTEAF
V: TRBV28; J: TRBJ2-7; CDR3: ASSDVAGGSYEQY
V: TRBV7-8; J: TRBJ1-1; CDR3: ASSLYRGTTEAF
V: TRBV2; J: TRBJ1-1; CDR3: ASRGTGDTEAF
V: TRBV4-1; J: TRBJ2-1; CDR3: ASSRGEGARNEQF
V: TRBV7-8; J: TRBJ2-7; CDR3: ASSLLGGLSYEQY
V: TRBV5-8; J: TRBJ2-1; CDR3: ASSPVGTGYNEQF
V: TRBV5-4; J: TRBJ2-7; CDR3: ASSAKVRESYEQY
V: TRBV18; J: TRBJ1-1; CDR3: ASSEGRGANTEAF
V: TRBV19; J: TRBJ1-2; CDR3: ASSTSYGYT
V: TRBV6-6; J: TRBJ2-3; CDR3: ASSYYSPTDTQY
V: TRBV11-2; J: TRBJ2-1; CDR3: ASSYFSGRNYNEQF
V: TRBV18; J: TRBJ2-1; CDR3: ASVEPGQGPGGEQF
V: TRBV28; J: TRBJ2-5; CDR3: ASSFPPSPPETQY
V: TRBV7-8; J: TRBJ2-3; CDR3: ASRGPQGQGGTDTQY
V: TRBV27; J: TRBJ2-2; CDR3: ASSLAGGPSGELF
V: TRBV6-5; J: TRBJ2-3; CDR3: ASSYGPQGAQY
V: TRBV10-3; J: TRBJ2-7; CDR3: AISAPGYEQY
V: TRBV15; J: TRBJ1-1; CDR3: ATTGTGFLAEAF
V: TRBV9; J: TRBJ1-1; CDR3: ASSEMGASWDRGGTEAF
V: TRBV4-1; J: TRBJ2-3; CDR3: ASSQDGRPSYTDTQY
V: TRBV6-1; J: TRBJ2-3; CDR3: ASRTTGTDTQY